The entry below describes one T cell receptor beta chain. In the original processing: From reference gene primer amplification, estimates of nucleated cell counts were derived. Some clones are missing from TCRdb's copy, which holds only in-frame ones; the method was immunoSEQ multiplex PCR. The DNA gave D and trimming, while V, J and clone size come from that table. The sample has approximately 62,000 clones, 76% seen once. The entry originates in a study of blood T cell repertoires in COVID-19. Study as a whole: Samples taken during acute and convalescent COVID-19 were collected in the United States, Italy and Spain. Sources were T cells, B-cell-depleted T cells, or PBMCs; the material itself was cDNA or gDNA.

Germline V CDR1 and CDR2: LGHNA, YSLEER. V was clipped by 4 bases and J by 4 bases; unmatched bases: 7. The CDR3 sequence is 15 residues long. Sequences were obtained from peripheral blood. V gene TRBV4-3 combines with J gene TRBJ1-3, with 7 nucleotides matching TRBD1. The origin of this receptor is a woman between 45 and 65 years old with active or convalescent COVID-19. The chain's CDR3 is CASSPDRVRGNTIYF. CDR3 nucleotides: TGCGCCAGCAGCCCCGACAGGGTACGAGGAAACACCATATATTTT.